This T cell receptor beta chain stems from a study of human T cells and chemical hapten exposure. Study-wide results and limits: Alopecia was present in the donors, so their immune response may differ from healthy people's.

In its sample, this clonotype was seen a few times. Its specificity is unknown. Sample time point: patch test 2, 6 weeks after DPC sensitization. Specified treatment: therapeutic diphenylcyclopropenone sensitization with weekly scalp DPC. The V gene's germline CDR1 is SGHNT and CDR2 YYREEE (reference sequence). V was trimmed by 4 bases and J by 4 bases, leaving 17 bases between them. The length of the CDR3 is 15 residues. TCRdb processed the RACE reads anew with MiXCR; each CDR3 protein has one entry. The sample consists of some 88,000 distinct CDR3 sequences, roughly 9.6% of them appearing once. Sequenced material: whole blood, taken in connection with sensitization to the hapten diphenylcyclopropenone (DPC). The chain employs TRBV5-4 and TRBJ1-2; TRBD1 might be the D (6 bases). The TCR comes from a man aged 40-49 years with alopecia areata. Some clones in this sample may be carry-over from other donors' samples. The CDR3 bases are TGTGCCAGCAGCGCGGGCCAGGGGCGTACCTATGGCTACACCTTC. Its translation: CASSAGQGRTYGYTF.